Sequencing of this T cell receptor beta chain was carried out in a study of vaccination and CD4 T cells after COVID-19. Study-level information: Nasal swab PCR detected SARS-CoV-2 in convalescent patients, who comprised under ten mild cases and one severe case.

Time point reported: late sampling 161 to 241 days after vaccination in a few convalescent patients. Treatment denoted: roughly 11-day PBMC culture with coronavirus spike peptide pools or control peptides (ViraFEST assay). First, ViraFEST expanded antigen-specific T cells with peptide pools, and next it sequenced the TCRs. The CDR3 length is 13 residues. The germline V gene encodes CDR1 MDHEN and CDR2 SYDVKM. The V end lost 7 bases, the J end lost 7 bases, and 14 bases lay between the germline ends. In regard to this clonotype: Antigen: not known.

The study sequenced cultured CD4+ T cell DNA using the Oncomine TCR Beta short-read assay. From the PCR reads, TCRdb called clonotypes with MiXCR, one entry per CDR3 protein. The table has about 25,000 distinct CDR3 sequences, over 25% seen once. The V and J genes are TRBV28 and TRBJ1-5; TRBD1 might be the D (6 bases). Sequenced here: CD4+ T cells from blood, cultured in vitro, sampled about 7 months after SARS-CoV-2 vaccination. The receptor's source is a human donor who had recovered from COVID-19. The CDR3 coding sequence is TGTGCCAGCACCACACCCAGGGGCCAGCCCCAGCATTTT. Translated, it gives CASTTPRGQPQHF.